Presented here are 32 T cell receptor beta chains from one specimen sequenced in a study of human CD8 memory T cell subsets. Progenitor exhausted-like CD8+ memory cells (TPEX) were CCR7+ PD-1+ TIGIT+. Production of TCR beta libraries used UMI-labeled 5' RACE as the method. TCRdb reworked the 5' RACE reads into one entry per CDR3 protein, no DNA. The ten top clones account for roughly 22%, within a sample of 6,000 to 7,500 distinct CDR3 sequences. The sequenced material came from CD8+ T cells from PBMCs. These receptors all stem from a human donor in good health.

The V and J genes are TRBV5-4 and TRBJ2-1; TCRdb's D gene call, TRBD1, goes unchecked for lack of DNA. Per the germline V gene, CDR1 is SGHNT and CDR2 is YYREEE (reference sequence). The CDR3 is 15 residues long. CDR3 sequence reads: CASSPGRGRSDEQFF.

This clonotype is classed as medium-sized by frequency. The chain couples TRBV29-1 to TRBJ1-5; no DNA is available, so the TRBD1 call from TCRdb remains unchecked. The CDR3 loop spans 15 amino acids. CDR1 and CDR2 from the germline V gene are SQVTM and ANQGSEA. The CDR3 protein is CSVAGTGDRDQPQHF.

Measured by frequency, this clonotype is medium-sized (0.01 to 0.1%). V gene TRBV29-1 combines with J gene TRBJ2-2; TCRdb names TRBD1, which stays unverified in the absence of DNA. This CDR3 is 14 amino acids long. The germline CDR1 and CDR2 sequences are SQVTM and ANQGSEA. The CDR3 is CSVESGGGTGELFF.

The chain carries TRBV2 and TRBJ2-1; absent DNA, TCRdb's TRBD1 call cannot be checked. Germline lookup yields CDR1 SNHLY and CDR2 FYNNEI. The CDR3 spans 13 residues. The CDR3 is CASSRTGGNEQFF.

The chain recombines TRBV12-3 or TRBV12-4 with TRBJ1-3. The CDR3 has 14 residues. The chain's CDR3 is CASSLQVSGNTIYF.

The V and J genes are TRBV28 and TRBJ2-7; with no DNA, the TCRdb D assignment of TRBD1 cannot be verified. The germline gives CDR1 MDHEN, CDR2 SYDVKM. This CDR3 comprises 13 residues. CDR3 loop: CASRPQGFSEQYF. Drawing the rest from reference TRBV28 and TRBJ2-7, the complete variable domain is DVKVTQSSRYLVKRTGEKVFLECVQDMDHENMFWYRQDPGLGLRLIYFSYDVKMKEKGDIPEGYSVSREKKERFSLILESASTNQTSMYLCASRPQGFSEQYFGPGTRLTVT.

This sequence joins TRBV24-1 and TRBJ2-1; TCRdb's D call of TRBD2 is untestable without DNA. From germline, CDR1 is KGHDR and CDR2 SFDVKD. The CDR3 spans 13 residues. The CDR3 loop is CATRAPTRDEQFF.

The CDR3 is CASSPREAGGPLNEQFF. V usage is TRBV18 and J usage is TRBJ2-1; TCRdb picks TRBD2, but there is no DNA to check that call. Germline CDR1 reads KGHSH; CDR2 reads LQKENI. The CDR3 has 17 residues.

The chain is built from TRBV12-3 or TRBV12-4 and TRBJ2-1; without DNA, the TCRdb call of TRBD2 cannot be checked. The CDR3 length is 12 residues. CDR3 residues: CASTLLAPEQFF.

This chain links TRBV10-3 with TRBJ2-4. Germline V CDR1 and CDR2: ENHRY, SYGVKD. The length of the CDR3 is 17 residues. CDR3 in amino acids: CAISDPAQTDAKNIQYF.

The V and J genes are TRBV28 and TRBJ2-7. Per the germline V gene, CDR1 is MDHEN and CDR2 is SYDVKM. The CDR3 extends over 14 amino acids. The CDR3 sequence is CASSLSVGTYEQYF.

V usage is TRBV19 and J usage is TRBJ2-7; TCRdb calls TRBD1, which cannot be checked without DNA. This CDR3 region has 13 residues. CDR1 is LNHDA and CDR2 is SQIVND in the germline V gene (reference sequence). CDR3: CASSPGHYYEQYF. The full variable domain, in which reference TRBV19 and TRBJ2-7 provide the parts outside the CDR3, is DGGITQSPKYLFRKEGQNVTLSCEQNLNHDAMYWYRQDPGQGLRLIYYSQIVNDFQKGDIAEGYSVSREKKESFPLTVTSAQKNPTAFYLCASSPGHYYEQYFGPGTRLTVT.

The genes are TRBV28 and TRBJ2-1; the TCRdb D gene call, TRBD2, has no DNA to confirm it. In germline, CDR1 is MDHEN, CDR2 SYDVKM. There are 16 residues in the CDR3. This CDR3 reads CASSFRGLAAYNEQFF.

V and J are TRBV6-5 and TRBJ2-1; the TCRdb call, TRBD2, lacks DNA for checking. Germline V lookup: CDR1 MNHEY, CDR2 SVGAGI. The CDR3 runs to 15 residues. CDR3 sequence: CASSASGNNYNEQFF.

The chain is built from TRBV7-9 and TRBJ2-5; lacking DNA, the TRBD2 call made by TCRdb goes unchecked. Germline V gives CDR1 SEHNR, CDR2 FQNEAQ (reference sequence). CDR3 length: 16 residues. The CDR3: CASSATSGGSRETQYF.

The V gene is TRBV7-8, the J gene TRBJ1-5. The CDR3 loop spans 15 amino acids. The germline V gene encodes CDR1 SGHVS and CDR2 FQNEAQ. CDR3 residues: CASSSVEYSNQPQHF.

This clonotype is called medium-sized based on its frequency. This chain connects TRBV15 to TRBJ2-1; TCRdb indicates TRBD1, and absent DNA this call remains unverified. This CDR3 region has 13 residues. Germline CDR1 LNHNV, CDR2 YYDKDF (reference sequence). CDR3 in amino acids: CATSSPGVEEQFF.

This rearrangement joins TRBV28 to TRBJ2-5; the TCRdb D gene call, TRBD2, has no DNA to confirm it. The CDR3 is 14 amino acids. The germline gives CDR1 MDHEN, CDR2 SYDVKM. The CDR3 protein is CASSSPSGRQTQYF.

By frequency, this clonotype is medium-sized. V is TRBV7-2 and J is TRBJ2-7; TCRdb picks TRBD1, but there is no DNA to check that call. The CDR3 length is 14 residues. Germline V gene lookup returns CDR1 SGHTA and CDR2 FQGNSA. The CDR3 loop is CASSFWTGGYEQYF. Drawing the rest from reference TRBV7-2 and TRBJ2-7, the complete variable domain is GAGVSQSPSNKVTEKGKDVELRCDPISGHTALYWYRQSLGQGLEFLIYFQGNSAPDKSGLPSDRFSAERTGGSVSTLTIQRTQQEDSAVYLCASSFWTGGYEQYFGPGTRLTVT.

Frequency places this clonotype as medium-sized. The chain has TRBV7-8 and TRBJ2-4; TCRdb lists TRBD2, though no DNA is available to test this call. CDR1 is SGHVS and CDR2 is FQNEAQ in the germline V gene. The CDR3 runs to 16 residues. The CDR3 here is CASSPPERAAKNIQYF.

This clonotype shows up as medium-sized by frequency. The chain joins TRBV28 to TRBJ1-1; TCRdb gives TRBD1 as the D gene, but with no DNA this cannot be confirmed. The CDR3 consists of 14 residues. CDR1 and CDR2 from the germline V gene are MDHEN and SYDVKM. Here the CDR3 reads CASSQDTWSTEAFF.

V and J are TRBV28 and TRBJ2-5; TCRdb calls TRBD1, which cannot be checked without DNA. There are 12 residues in the CDR3. Germline V lookup: CDR1 MDHEN, CDR2 SYDVKM. The CDR3 protein is CASTPPRGTQYF.

This chain joins TRBV4-1 and TRBJ2-5; TCRdb's D call, TRBD2, is unchecked because there is no DNA. Germline-derived CDR1 and CDR2 are MGHRA and YSYEKL. The CDR3 loop spans 16 amino acids. The CDR3 reads CASSQDTSGFGETQYF.

The chain carries TRBV2 and TRBJ2-7. The germline gives CDR1 SNHLY, CDR2 FYNNEI. The length of the CDR3 is 13 residues. CDR3 residues: CASSEDYLYEQYF.

Considering frequency, this clonotype is medium-sized. The chain has TRBV5-5 and TRBJ2-1. Germline V gives CDR1 SGHKS, CDR2 YYEKEE (reference sequence). The CDR3 covers 12 residues. CDR3 amino acids: CASSLAYNEQFF.

This clonotype is medium-sized (0.01 to 0.1%) by frequency. The CDR3 sequence: CASSRLWPLGEQYF. V gene TRBV5-5 combines with J gene TRBJ2-7. The CDR3 consists of 14 residues. The germline CDR1 and CDR2 sequences are SGHKS and YYEKEE (reference sequence).

The J gene is TRBJ2-7, the V gene TRBV12-3 or TRBV12-4; lacking DNA, the TRBD1 call made by TCRdb goes unchecked. The CDR3 covers 14 residues. CDR3 protein: CASSHRDRTYEQYF.

The rearrangement links TRBV27 to TRBJ2-1; TCRdb returns TRBD1, unconfirmable since there is no DNA. CDR3 length: 14 residues. In germline, CDR1 is MNHEY, CDR2 SMNVEV (reference sequence). CDR3 sequence: CASSLERGYNEQFF.

The chain joins TRBV27 to TRBJ2-1. CDR1 is MNHEY, CDR2 SMNVEV, per germline (reference sequence). CDR3 size: 12 residues. CDR3 sequence: CASSLTRNEQFF.

The CDR3 reads CSVEDRAAYEQYF. J is TRBJ2-7 and V is TRBV29-1. From germline, CDR1 is SQVTM and CDR2 ANQGSEA. This CDR3 has 13 amino acids.

This sequence joins TRBV5-4 and TRBJ2-3; as DNA is missing, the TRBD2 call by TCRdb cannot be tested. Germline lookup yields CDR1 SGHNT and CDR2 YYREEE (reference sequence). The CDR3 sequence is 12 residues long. CDR3 sequence reads: CASSPEGDTQYF.

V is TRBV11-2 and J is TRBJ2-1; TCRdb proposes TRBD2, but this gene call is untestable without DNA. Germline CDR1 reads SGHAT; CDR2 reads FQNNGV. This CDR3 has 17 residues. CDR3 protein: CASTSGMELGAYNEQFF.